This TCR beta chain was identified in a study of shared clonotypes between healthy human individuals. V was shortened by 0 bases and J by 7 bases, with 9 bases between the two germline ends. Looked up from germline, CDR1 is SGHDN and CDR2 is FVKESK. This CDR3 contains 14 residues. Profiling relied on immunoSEQ multiplex PCR, and the TCRdb table lists in-frame clones only, not all of them. The data show more than 2,000,000 clones, with around nine tenths seen just once and around 0.15% held by the top ten. This TCR derives from a young man in good health. The chain employs TRBV14 and TRBJ1-4, with a possible D match to TRBD1 (5 bases). The sample comprised naive CD4+ T cells sorted from blood. Subset: CD45RA+ positively selected. Written as DNA, the CDR3 is TGTGCCAGCAGCCAAGACCCCAGGGTTGAAAAACTGTTTTTT. It yields the protein CASSQDPRVEKLFF.